The rows below give T cell receptor beta chains drawn from one sample of a study of early T cells in non-severe SARS-CoV-2 infection. MiXCR, run by TCRdb on the 5' RACE reads, gives a single entry per CDR3 protein. The table includes 70,000 to 85,000 distinct CDR3 sequences, 12% detected once. The sample comprised whole blood. These receptors were obtained from an adult who was a healthcare worker with PCR-confirmed SARS-CoV-2 infection or an uninfected control (not recorded which). Both conserved end residues are part of each CDR3. D genes are given only for firm matches. Some rows have no size entry. The others give once, few or many, or a class for an expanded clone.

d_call: NA
v_call: TRBV20-1
clone_size: many
j_call: TRBJ2-2
cdr3_aa: CSATGTSWRSGELFF
cdr3_nt: TGCAGTGCTACCGGGACATCTTGGAGATCCGGGGAGCTGTTTTTT

d_call: TRBD2
v_call: TRBV5-1
clone_size: NA
j_call: TRBJ2-2
cdr3_aa: CASSSEREDTGELFF
cdr3_nt: TGCGCCAGCAGCTCAGAGCGGGAAGACACCGGGGAGCTGTTTTTT

d_call: TRBD2
v_call: TRBV7-9
clone_size: NA
j_call: TRBJ2-1
cdr3_aa: CASSPHAGGANEQFF
cdr3_nt: TGTGCCAGCAGCCCCCACGCGGGAGGGGCCAATGAGCAGTTCTTC

d_call: TRBD1
v_call: TRBV28
clone_size: many
j_call: TRBJ2-2
cdr3_aa: CASKPTGLRTGELFF
cdr3_nt: TGTGCCAGCAAACCGACAGGGTTAAGAACCGGGGAGCTGTTTTTT

d_call: NA
v_call: TRBV6-1
clone_size: many
j_call: TRBJ2-5
cdr3_aa: CASSEGPRETQYF
cdr3_nt: TGTGCCAGCAGTGAAGGACCCAGAGAGACCCAGTACTTC

d_call: NA
v_call: TRBV10-3
clone_size: few
j_call: TRBJ2-7
cdr3_aa: CAISEGGTGFSYEQYF
cdr3_nt: TGTGCCATCAGTGAGGGTGGGACGGGATTCTCCTACGAGCAGTACTTC

d_call: NA
v_call: TRBV7-6
clone_size: many
j_call: TRBJ2-1
cdr3_aa: CASSPPPGNEQFF
cdr3_nt: TGTGCCAGCAGCCCGCCTCCGGGCAATGAGCAGTTCTTC

d_call: NA
v_call: TRBV14
clone_size: many
j_call: TRBJ2-5
cdr3_aa: CASSPLGQNQETQYF
cdr3_nt: TGTGCCAGCAGCCCCCTCGGACAGAACCAAGAGACCCAGTACTTC

d_call: NA
v_call: TRBV14
clone_size: few
j_call: TRBJ2-6
cdr3_aa: CASSQLQGSGANVLTF
cdr3_nt: TGTGCCAGCAGCCAGCTACAGGGCTCTGGGGCCAACGTCCTGACTTTC

d_call: NA
v_call: TRBV27
clone_size: NA
j_call: TRBJ2-7
cdr3_aa: CASRTPFSYEQYF
cdr3_nt: TGTGCCAGCCGAACCCCCTTCTCCTACGAGCAGTACTTC

d_call: NA
v_call: TRBV27
clone_size: NA
j_call: TRBJ1-1
cdr3_aa: CASSLSGTEGSEAFF
cdr3_nt: TGTGCCAGCAGTTTGTCAGGCACGGAGGGGTCTGAAGCTTTCTTT

d_call: TRBD1
v_call: TRBV29-1
clone_size: few
j_call: TRBJ2-5
cdr3_aa: CSVEGTGRETQYF
cdr3_nt: TGCAGCGTTGAAGGGACAGGGCGGGAGACCCAGTACTTC

d_call: NA
v_call: TRBV7-3
clone_size: NA
j_call: TRBJ2-3
cdr3_aa: CASSPTGTQNTQYF
cdr3_nt: TGTGCCAGCAGCCCCACCGGGACTCAAAATACGCAGTATTTT

d_call: NA
v_call: TRBV28
clone_size: few
j_call: TRBJ2-1
cdr3_aa: CASRIASSYNEQFF
cdr3_nt: TGTGCCAGCAGGATAGCGAGCTCCTACAATGAGCAGTTCTTC

d_call: TRBD1
v_call: TRBV7-3
clone_size: few
j_call: TRBJ2-3
cdr3_aa: CASSSQGAQDTQYF
cdr3_nt: TGTGCCAGCAGCTCACAGGGGGCTCAAGATACGCAGTATTTT

d_call: NA
v_call: TRBV28
clone_size: many
j_call: TRBJ2-4
cdr3_aa: CASSFSGAGAKNIQYF
cdr3_nt: TGTGCCAGCAGTTTTTCCGGGGCGGGAGCCAAAAACATTCAGTACTTC

d_call: TRBD1
v_call: TRBV12-3/TRBV12-4
clone_size: many
j_call: TRBJ1-2
cdr3_aa: CASSPRGTGKRVNGYTF
cdr3_nt: TGTGCCAGCAGTCCTAGAGGGACAGGGAAAAGAGTAAATGGCTACACCTTC

d_call: NA
v_call: TRBV11-2
clone_size: many
j_call: TRBJ2-1
cdr3_aa: CASSTGGKQFF
cdr3_nt: TGTGCCAGCAGCACCGGGGGAAAGCAGTTCTTC

d_call: TRBD2
v_call: TRBV7-2
clone_size: many
j_call: TRBJ2-5
cdr3_aa: CASSLAGSGSKTQYF
cdr3_nt: TGTGCCAGCAGCTTAGCGGGGAGCGGGAGTAAGACCCAGTACTTC

d_call: TRBD2
v_call: TRBV9
clone_size: many
j_call: TRBJ2-2
cdr3_aa: CASSSGRGTGELFF
cdr3_nt: TGTGCCAGCAGCAGCGGGAGAGGCACCGGGGAGCTGTTTTTT

d_call: TRBD1
v_call: TRBV6-1
clone_size: NA
j_call: TRBJ1-1
cdr3_aa: CASSLTHRGLMNTEAFF
cdr3_nt: TGTGCCAGCAGTTTAACCCACAGGGGACTCATGAACACTGAAGCTTTCTTT

d_call: TRBD1
v_call: TRBV6-2/TRBV6-3
clone_size: many
j_call: TRBJ2-7
cdr3_aa: CASRDRGPTYEQYF
cdr3_nt: TGTGCCAGCCGGGACAGGGGCCCTACCTACGAGCAGTACTTC